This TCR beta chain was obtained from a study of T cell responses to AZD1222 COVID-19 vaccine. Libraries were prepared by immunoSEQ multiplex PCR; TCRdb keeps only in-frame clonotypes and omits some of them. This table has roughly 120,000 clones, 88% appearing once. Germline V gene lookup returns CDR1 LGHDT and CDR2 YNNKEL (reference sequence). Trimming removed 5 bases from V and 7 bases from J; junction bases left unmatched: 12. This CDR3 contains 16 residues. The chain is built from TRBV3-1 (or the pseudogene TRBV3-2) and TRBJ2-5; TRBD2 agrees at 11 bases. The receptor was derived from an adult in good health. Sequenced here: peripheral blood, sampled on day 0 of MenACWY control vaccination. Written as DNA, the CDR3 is TGTGCCAGCAGCTATACTAGCGGGAGTCGCGAGGGGACCCAGTACTTC. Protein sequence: CASSYTSGSREGTQYF.